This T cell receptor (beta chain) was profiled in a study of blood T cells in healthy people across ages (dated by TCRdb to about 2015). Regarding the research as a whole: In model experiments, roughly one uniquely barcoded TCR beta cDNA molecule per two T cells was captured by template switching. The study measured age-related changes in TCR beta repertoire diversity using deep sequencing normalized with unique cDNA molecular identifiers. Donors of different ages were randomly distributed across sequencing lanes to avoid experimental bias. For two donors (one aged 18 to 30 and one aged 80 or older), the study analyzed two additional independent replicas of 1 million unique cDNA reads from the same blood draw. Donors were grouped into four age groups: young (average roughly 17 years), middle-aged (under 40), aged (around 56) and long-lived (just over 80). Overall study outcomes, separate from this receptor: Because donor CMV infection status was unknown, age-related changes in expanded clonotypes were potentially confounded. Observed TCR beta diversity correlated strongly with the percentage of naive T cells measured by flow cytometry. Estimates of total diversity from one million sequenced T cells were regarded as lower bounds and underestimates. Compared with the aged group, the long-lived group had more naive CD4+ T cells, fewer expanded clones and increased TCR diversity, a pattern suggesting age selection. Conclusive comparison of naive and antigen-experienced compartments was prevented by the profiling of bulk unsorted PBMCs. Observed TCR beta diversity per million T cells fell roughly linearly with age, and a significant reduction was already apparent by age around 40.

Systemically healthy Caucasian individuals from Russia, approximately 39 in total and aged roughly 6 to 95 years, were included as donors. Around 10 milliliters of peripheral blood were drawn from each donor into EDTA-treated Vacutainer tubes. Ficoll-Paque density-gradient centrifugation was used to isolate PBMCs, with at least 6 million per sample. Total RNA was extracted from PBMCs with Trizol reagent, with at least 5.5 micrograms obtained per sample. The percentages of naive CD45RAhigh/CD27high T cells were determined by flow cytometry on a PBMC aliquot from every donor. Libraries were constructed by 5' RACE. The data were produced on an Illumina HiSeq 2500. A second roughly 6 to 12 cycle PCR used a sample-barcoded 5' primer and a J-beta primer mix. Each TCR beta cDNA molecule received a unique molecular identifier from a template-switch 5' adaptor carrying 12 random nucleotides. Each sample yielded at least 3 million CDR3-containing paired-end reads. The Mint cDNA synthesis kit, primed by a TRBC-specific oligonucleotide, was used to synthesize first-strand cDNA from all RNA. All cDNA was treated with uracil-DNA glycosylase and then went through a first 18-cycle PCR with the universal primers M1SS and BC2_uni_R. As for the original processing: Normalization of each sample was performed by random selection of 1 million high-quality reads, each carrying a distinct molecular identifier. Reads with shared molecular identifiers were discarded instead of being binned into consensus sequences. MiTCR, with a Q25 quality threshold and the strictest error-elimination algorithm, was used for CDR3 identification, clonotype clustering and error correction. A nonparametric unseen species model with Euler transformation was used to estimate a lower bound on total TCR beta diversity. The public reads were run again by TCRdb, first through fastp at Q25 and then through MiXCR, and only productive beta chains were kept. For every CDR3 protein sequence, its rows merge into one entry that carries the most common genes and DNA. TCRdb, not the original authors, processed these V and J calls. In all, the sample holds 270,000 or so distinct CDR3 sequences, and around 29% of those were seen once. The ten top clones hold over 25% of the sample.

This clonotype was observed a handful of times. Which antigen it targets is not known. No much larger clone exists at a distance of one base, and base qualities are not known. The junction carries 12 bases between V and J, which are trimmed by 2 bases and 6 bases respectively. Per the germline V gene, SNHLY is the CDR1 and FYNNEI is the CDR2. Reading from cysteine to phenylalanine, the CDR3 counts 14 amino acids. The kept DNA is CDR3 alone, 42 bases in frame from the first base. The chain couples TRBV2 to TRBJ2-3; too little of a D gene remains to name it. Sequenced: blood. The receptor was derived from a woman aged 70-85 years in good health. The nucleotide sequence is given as TGTGCCAGCAGTGAAAATTCGCTTGGGGATACGCAGTATTTT. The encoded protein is CASSENSLGDTQYF.